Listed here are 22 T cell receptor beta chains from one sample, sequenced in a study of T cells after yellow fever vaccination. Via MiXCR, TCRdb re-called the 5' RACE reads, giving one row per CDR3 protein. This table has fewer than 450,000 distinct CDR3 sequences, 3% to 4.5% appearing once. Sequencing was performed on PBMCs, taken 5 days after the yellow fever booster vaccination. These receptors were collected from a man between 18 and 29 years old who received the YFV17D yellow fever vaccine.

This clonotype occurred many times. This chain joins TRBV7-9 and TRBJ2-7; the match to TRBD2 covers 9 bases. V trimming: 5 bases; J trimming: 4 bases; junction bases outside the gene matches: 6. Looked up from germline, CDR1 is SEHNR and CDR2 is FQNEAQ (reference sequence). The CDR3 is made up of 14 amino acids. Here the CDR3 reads CASSRSGGGYEQYF. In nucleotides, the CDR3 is TGTGCCAGCAGCCGTAGCGGGGGTGGATACGAGCAGTACTTC.

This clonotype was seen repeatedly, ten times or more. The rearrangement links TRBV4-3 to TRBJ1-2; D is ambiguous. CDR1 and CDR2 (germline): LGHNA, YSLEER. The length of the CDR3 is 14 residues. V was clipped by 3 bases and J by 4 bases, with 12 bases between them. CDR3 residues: CASSHYGQIYGYTF. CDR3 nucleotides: TGCGCCAGCAGCCACTACGGCCAGATCTATGGCTACACCTTC.

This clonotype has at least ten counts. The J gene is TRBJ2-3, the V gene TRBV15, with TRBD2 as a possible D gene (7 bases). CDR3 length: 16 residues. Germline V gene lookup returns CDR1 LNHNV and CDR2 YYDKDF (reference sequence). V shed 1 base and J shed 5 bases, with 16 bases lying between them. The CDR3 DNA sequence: TGTGCCACCAGCAGAGGCCGTGGACTAGGGGGAGATACGCAGTATTTT. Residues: CATSRGRGLGGDTQYF.

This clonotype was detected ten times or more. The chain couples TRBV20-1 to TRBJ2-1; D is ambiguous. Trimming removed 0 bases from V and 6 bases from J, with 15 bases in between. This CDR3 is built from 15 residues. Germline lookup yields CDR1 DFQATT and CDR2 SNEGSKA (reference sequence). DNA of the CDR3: TGCAGTGCTAGAGAGGCGGTGGGTAATTCCAATGAGCAGTTCTTC. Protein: CSAREAVGNSNEQFF.

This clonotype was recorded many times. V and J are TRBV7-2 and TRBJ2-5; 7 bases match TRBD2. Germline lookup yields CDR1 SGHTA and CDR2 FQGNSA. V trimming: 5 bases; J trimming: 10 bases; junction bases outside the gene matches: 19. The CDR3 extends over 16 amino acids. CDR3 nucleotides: TGTGCCAGCAGCCCCCAGTGGGCTAGCGGATGGGAGGGCCAGTACTTC. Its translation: CASSPQWASGWEGQYF. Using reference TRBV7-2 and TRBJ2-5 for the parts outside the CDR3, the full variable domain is GAGVSQSPSNKVTEKGKDVELRCDPISGHTALYWYRQSLGQGLEFLIYFQGNSAPDKSGLPSDRFSAERTGGSVSTLTIQRTQQEDSAVYLCASSPQWASGWEGQYFGPGTRLLVL.

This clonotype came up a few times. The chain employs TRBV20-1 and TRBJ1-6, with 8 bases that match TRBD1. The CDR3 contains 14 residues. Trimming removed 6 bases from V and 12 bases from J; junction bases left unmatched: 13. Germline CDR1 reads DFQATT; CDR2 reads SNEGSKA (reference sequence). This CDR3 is CSASGTGGREPLHF. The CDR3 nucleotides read TGCAGTGCCTCCGGGACAGGCGGCCGAGAACCCCTCCACTTT.

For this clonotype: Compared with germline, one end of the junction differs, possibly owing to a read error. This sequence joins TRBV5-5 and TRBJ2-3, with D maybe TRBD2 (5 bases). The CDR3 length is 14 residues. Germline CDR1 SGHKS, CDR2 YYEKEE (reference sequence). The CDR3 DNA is TGTGCCAGCAGCTTCTACTCTAGCACAGATGCGCAGTATTTT. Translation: CASSFYSSTDAQYF.

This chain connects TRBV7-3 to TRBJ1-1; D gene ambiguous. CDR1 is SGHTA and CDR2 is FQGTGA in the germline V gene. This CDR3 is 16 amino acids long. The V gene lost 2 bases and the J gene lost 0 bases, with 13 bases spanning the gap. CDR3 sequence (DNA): TGTGCCAGCAGCTTAGCCCCCGGAGATTTGAACACTGAAGCTTTCTTT. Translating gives CASSLAPGDLNTEAFF.

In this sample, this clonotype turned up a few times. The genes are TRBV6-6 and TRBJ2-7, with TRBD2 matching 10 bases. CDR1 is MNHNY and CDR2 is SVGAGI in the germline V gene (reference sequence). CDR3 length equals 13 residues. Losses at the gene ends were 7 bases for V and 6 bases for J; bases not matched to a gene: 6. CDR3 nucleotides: TGTGCCAGCATGAGGGAGCGGGGGGGCGAGCAGTACTTC. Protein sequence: CASMRERGGEQYF.

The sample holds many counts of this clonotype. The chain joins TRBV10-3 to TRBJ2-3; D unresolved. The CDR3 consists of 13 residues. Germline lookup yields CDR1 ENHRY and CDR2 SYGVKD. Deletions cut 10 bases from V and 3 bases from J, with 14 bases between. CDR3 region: CATLGKPTDTQYF. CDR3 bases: TGTGCCACCCTGGGCAAGCCTACAGATACGCAGTATTTT.

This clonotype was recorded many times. Here the CDR3 DNA reads TGTGCCAGCAGCTTACCGCGACTAGCGGGGGCGAAAGATACGCAGTATTTT. Translated: CASSLPRLAGAKDTQYF. The chain is built from TRBV7-9 and TRBJ2-3, with 12 bases fitting TRBD2. From germline, CDR1 is SEHNR and CDR2 FQNEAQ (reference sequence). The length of the CDR3 is 17 residues. J gave up 5 bases and V 2 bases, and 8 bases lay outside the gene matches.

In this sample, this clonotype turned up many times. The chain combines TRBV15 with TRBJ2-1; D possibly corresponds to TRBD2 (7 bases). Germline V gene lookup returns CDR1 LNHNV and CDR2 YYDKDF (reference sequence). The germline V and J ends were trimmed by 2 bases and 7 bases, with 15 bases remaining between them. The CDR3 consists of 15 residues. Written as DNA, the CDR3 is TGTGCCACCAGCAGATCCAATAGGGGGGGGAATGAGCAGTTCTTC. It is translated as CATSRSNRGGNEQFF.

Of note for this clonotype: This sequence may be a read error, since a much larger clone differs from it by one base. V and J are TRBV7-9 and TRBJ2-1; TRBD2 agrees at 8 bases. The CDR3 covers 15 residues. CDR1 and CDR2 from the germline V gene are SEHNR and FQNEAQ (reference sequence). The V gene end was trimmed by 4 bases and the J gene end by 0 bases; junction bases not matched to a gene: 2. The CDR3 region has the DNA TGTGCCAGCAGCTCCCGGGGGGGCTCCTACAATGAGCAGTTCTTC. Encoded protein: CASSSRGGSYNEQFF. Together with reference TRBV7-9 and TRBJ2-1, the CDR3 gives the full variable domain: DTGVSQNPRHKITKRGQNVTFRCDPISEHNRLYWYRQTLGQGPEFLTYFQNEAQLEKSRLLSDRFSAERPKGSFSTLEIQRTEQGDSAMYLCASSSRGGSYNEQFFGPGTRLTVL.

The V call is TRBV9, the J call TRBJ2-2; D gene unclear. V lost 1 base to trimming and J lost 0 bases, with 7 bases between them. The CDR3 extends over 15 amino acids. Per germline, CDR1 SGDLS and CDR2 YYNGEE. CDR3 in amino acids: CASSVLGPNTGELFF. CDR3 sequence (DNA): TGTGCCAGCAGCGTACTAGGCCCGAACACCGGGGAGCTGTTTTTT.

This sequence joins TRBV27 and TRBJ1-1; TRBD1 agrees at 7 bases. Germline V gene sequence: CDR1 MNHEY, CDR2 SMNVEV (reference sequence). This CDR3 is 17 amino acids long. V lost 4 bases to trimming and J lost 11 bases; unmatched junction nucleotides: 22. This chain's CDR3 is CASSSRQGINLGRRAFF. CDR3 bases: TGTGCCAGCAGTTCCAGACAGGGCATAAATCTCGGGAGACGCGCTTTCTTT.

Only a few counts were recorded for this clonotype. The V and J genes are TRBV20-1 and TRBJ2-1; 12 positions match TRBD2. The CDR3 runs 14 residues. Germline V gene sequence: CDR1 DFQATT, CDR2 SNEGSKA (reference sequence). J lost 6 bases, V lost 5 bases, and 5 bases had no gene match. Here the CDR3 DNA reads TGCAGTGCTGAGACTAGCGGGGGCCTCAATGAGCAGTTCTTC. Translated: CSAETSGGLNEQFF.

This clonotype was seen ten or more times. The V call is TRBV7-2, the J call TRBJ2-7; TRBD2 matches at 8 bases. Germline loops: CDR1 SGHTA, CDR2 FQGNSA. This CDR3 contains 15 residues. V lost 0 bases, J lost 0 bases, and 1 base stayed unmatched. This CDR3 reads CASSLAAGGSYEQYV. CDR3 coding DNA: TGTGCCAGCAGCTTAGCGGCGGGGGGCTCCTACGAGCAGTACGTC.

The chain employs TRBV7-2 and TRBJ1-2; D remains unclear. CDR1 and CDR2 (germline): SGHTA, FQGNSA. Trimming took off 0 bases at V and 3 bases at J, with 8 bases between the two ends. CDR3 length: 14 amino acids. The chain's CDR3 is CASSLAPTDYGYTF. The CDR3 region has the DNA TGTGCCAGCAGCTTAGCACCGACGGACTATGGCTACACCTTC. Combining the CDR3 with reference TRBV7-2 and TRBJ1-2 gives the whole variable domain GAGVSQSPSNKVTEKGKDVELRCDPISGHTALYWYRQSLGQGLEFLIYFQGNSAPDKSGLPSDRFSAERTGGSVSTLTIQRTQQEDSAVYLCASSLAPTDYGYTFGSGTRLTVV.

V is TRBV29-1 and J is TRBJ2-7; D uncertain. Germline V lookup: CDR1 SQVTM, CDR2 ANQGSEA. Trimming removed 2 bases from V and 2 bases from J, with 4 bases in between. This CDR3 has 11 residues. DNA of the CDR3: TGCAGCGTTGAACAGACCTACGAGCAGTACTTC. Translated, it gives CSVEQTYEQYF.

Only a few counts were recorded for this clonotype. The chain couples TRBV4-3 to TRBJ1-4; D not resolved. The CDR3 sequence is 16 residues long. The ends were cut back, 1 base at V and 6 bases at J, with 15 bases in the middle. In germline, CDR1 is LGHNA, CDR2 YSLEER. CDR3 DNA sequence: TGCGCCAGCAGCCAAGGTCCGACGGAGGGATATGAAAAACTGTTTTTT. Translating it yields CASSQGPTEGYEKLFF.

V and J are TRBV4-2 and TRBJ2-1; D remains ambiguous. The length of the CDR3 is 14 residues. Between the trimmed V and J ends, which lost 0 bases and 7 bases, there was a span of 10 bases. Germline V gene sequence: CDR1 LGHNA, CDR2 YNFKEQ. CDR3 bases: TGTGCCAGCAGCCAAGATCCCCCCCCAAATGAGCAGTTCTTC. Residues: CASSQDPPPNEQFF.

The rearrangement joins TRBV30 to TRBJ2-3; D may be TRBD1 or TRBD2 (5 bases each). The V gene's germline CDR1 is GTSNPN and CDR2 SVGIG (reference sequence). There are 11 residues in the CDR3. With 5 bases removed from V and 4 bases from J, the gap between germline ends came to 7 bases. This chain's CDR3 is CAWGGSDTQYF. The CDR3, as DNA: TGTGCCTGGGGGGGTTCAGATACGCAGTATTTT.